Below, 13 T cell receptor beta chains from the same sample are listed, as sequenced in a study of control samples from healthy donors and cancer patients. TCRdb's table, derived via immunoSEQ multiplex PCR, lists solely in-frame clones and lacks some. The table includes some 82,000 clones, around 87% detected once. The source material was blood. Every receptor here comes from a man aged 45-60 years in good health.

The gene calls are TRBV6-4 and TRBJ1-2, with TRBD1 as a possible D gene (5 bases). The CDR3 length is 13 residues. V was trimmed by 5 bases and J by 5 bases, leaving 12 bases between them. The V gene's germline CDR1 is MRHNA and CDR2 SNTAGT. CDR3 nucleotide sequence: TGTGCCAGCAGTCCCGGCGGGGGTTATGGCTACACCTTC. Residues: CASSPGGGYGYTF.

The V gene is TRBV7-2, the J gene TRBJ1-5, with D unclear. CDR1 is SGHTA, CDR2 FQGNSA, per germline. The CDR3 length is 12 residues. V was shortened by 4 bases and J by 9 bases, with 10 bases between the two germline ends. The CDR3 DNA sequence: TGTGCCAGCAGCTCCCGGGAAGGGCCCCAGCATTTT. As protein: CASSSREGPQHF. Based on the CDR3 plus reference TRBV7-2 and TRBJ1-5, the full variable domain is GAGVSQSPSNKVTEKGKDVELRCDPISGHTALYWYRQSLGQGLEFLIYFQGNSAPDKSGLPSDRFSAERTGGSVSTLTIQRTQQEDSAVYLCASSSREGPQHFGDGTRLSIL.

V usage is TRBV11-3 and J usage is TRBJ2-5, with 7 bases that match TRBD1. Germline CDR1 SGHNT, CDR2 YENEEA. With 5 bases clipped from V and 2 bases from J, the junction kept 11 bases outside the gene matches. The CDR3 extends over 16 amino acids. Here the CDR3 DNA reads TGTGCCAGCAGCGGGGACAGTTGGAGCCTACAAGAGACCCAGTACTTC. Protein: CASSGDSWSLQETQYF.

Regarding this clone: Different DNA sequences within this sample yield the same CDR3. This chain connects TRBV19 to TRBJ1-2, with 7 bases identical to TRBD1. Unmatched junction bases numbered 6, after V lost 4 bases and J lost 4 bases. The CDR3 consists of 14 residues. Germline loops: CDR1 LNHDA, CDR2 SQIVND (reference sequence). Here the CDR3 DNA reads TGTGCCAGTAGTACAAGGGACAGCCTCTATGGCTACACCTTC. Its translation is CASSTRDSLYGYTF.

The chain carries TRBV4-3 and TRBJ2-3; a possible D gene is TRBD1 (6 bases). Germline V gene sequence: CDR1 LGHNA, CDR2 YSLEER. The germline V and J ends were trimmed by 3 bases and 4 bases, with 14 bases remaining between them. The CDR3 runs 15 residues. Written as DNA, the CDR3 is TGCGCCAGCAGCCACCCCGGGACATTGCCAGATACGCAGTATTTT. It translates to CASSHPGTLPDTQYF.

The J gene is TRBJ2-1, the V gene TRBV24-1, with TRBD2 identical over 7 bases. The germline V gene encodes CDR1 KGHDR and CDR2 SFDVKD. The CDR3 runs to 17 residues. The V and J ends lost 4 bases and 6 bases, in that order; junction bases with no gene match: 14. DNA for the CDR3: TGTGCCACCAGTGACGCTACTAGCGCCCCAATAGGCAATGAGCAGTTCTTC. It yields the protein CATSDATSAPIGNEQFF.

J is TRBJ1-2 and V is TRBV28; D possibly corresponds to TRBD1 (6 bases). Per germline, CDR1 MDHEN and CDR2 SYDVKM. The length of the CDR3 is 18 residues. V was shortened by 1 base and J by 2 bases, with 20 bases between the two germline ends. This CDR3 reads CASSLFDDRTLPNYGYTF. CDR3 DNA: TGTGCCAGCAGTTTATTTGATGACAGGACCTTGCCGAACTATGGCTACACCTTC.

This chain connects TRBV5-5 to TRBJ1-6; D gene ambiguous. The V and J ends lost 0 bases and 3 bases respectively, with 4 bases between them. Per germline, CDR1 SGHKS and CDR2 YYEKEE (reference sequence). There are 14 residues in the CDR3. This CDR3 reads CASSLEYYNSPLHF. CDR3 coding DNA: TGTGCCAGCAGCTTGGAGTACTATAATTCACCCCTCCACTTT.

The chain has TRBV27 and TRBJ2-1, with D uncertain. The CDR3 is 15 amino acids. Germline V gene lookup returns CDR1 MNHEY and CDR2 SMNVEV (reference sequence). The ends were cut back, 3 bases at V and 0 bases at J, with 9 bases in the middle. The CDR3 DNA follows: TGTGCCAGCAGTTTCTATTCCTCCTCCTACAATGAGCAGTTCTTC. It is translated as CASSFYSSSYNEQFF.

The rearrangement uses TRBV27 and TRBJ1-1; perhaps TRBD1 as D (6 bases). Trimming stripped 3 bases from V and 5 bases from J, with 16 bases between. CDR1 and CDR2 (germline): MNHEY, SMNVEV (reference sequence). The CDR3 sequence is 15 residues long. CDR3 sequence: CASSLLGASKTEAFF. The CDR3 DNA is TGTGCCAGCAGTTTGCTGGGGGCATCGAAAACTGAAGCTTTCTTT.

This chain joins TRBV5-1 and TRBJ2-5; possibly TRBD1 for D (6 bases). CDR1 is SGHRS and CDR2 is YFSETQ in the germline V gene. V was shortened by 4 bases and J by 4 bases, with 17 bases between the two germline ends. CDR3 length equals 15 residues. CDR3 DNA sequence: TGCGCCAGCAGCCCGGGACACTTAATCCGAGAGACCCAGTACTTC. This codes for CASSPGHLIRETQYF.

The chain employs TRBV5-5 and TRBJ1-5; D is uncertain. Deletions cut 1 base from V and 7 bases from J, with 9 bases between. From germline, CDR1 is SGHKS and CDR2 YYEKEE (reference sequence). The CDR3 runs 13 residues. CDR3 residues: CASSLQADQPQHF. CDR3 bases: TGTGCCAGCAGCTTGCAGGCTGACCAGCCCCAGCATTTT.

The chain couples TRBV9 to TRBJ2-7; 8 bases line up with TRBD2. Germline CDR1 is SGDLS and CDR2 is YYNGEE. J gave up 1 base and V 4 bases, and 4 bases lay outside the gene matches. This CDR3 comprises 14 residues. The CDR3 region has the DNA TGTGCCAGCAGCCCGACTAGCGCTTCCTACGAGCAGTACTTC. Its translation: CASSPTSASYEQYF.